Listed below are T cell receptor beta chains from one sample, sequenced in a study of vaccination and CD4 T cells after COVID-19. TCRdb re-called the PCR reads through MiXCR, storing one row per CDR3 protein. The data show over 7,000 distinct CDR3 sequences, 35% to 45% seen once. These receptors' antigens are unknown. Sequenced material: CD4+ T cells from blood, cultured in vitro. These receptors all come from a human donor in good health. Each CDR3 is given with its conserved first and last residue. The D gene is left open where the match is weak. A clone size is listed for some rows: how often the clone was seen (once, few, many), or a class if it is expanded.

>TRBV27|few|TRBJ2-1|TRBD2
TGTGCCAGCAGTCCACATCTCACTAGCGGGAGGAACTCCTACAATGAGCAGTTCTTC
CASSPHLTSGRNSYNEQFF
>TRBV10-3|-|TRBJ2-7|-
TGTGCCCTCTCGGGGGGCGCAGACTACGAGCAGTACTTC
CALSGGADYEQYF
>TRBV5-1|-|TRBJ1-2|TRBD1
TGCGCCAGCAGCCACCAGGGGGCGCAGGGCTATGGCTACACCTTC
CASSHQGAQGYGYTF
>TRBV29-1|-|TRBJ1-3|-
TGCAGCGTGGCACGGGGGCCCATGAATGGAAACACCATATATTTT
CSVARGPMNGNTIYF
>TRBV7-2|-|TRBJ2-1|TRBD2
TGTGCCAGCAGCCCCGTGGGAACTAGCGGCCAGAATGAGCAGTTCTTC
CASSPVGTSGQNEQFF
>TRBV28|-|TRBJ1-2|-
TGTGCCAGCAGTTTTTCCGACAGGAACTATGGCTACACCTTC
CASSFSDRNYGYTF
>TRBV19|-|TRBJ1-1|-
TGTGCCAGTAGTACTCAGATAAACACTGAAGCTTTCTTT
CASSTQINTEAFF
>TRBV7-6|-|TRBJ2-1|TRBD1
TGTGCCAGCAGCTTACAACCGGGACAGGGAAACAATGAGCAGTTCTTC
CASSLQPGQGNNEQFF
>TRBV28|-|TRBJ1-2|-
TGTGCCAGCAGTTCGGACGTTTATAACTATGGCTACACCTTC
CASSSDVYNYGYTF
>TRBV6-1|few|TRBJ1-1|TRBD1
TGTGCCAGCACCCTGGACAGGCCGAACACTGAAGCTTTCTTT
CASTLDRPNTEAFF
>TRBV28|few|TRBJ1-2|TRBD1
TGTGCCACCAACATTCAGGGACAGGGGAGTGGCTACACCTTC
CATNIQGQGSGYTF
>TRBV6-2/TRBV6-3|-|TRBJ2-7|-
TGTGCCACCGCGAACAAACCATACGGCTACGAGCAGTACTTC
CATANKPYGYEQYF
>TRBV20-1|-|TRBJ2-3|-
TGCAGTGCTAGAGATGCAGGGATTAGCACAGATACGCAGTATTTT
CSARDAGISTDTQYF
>TRBV20-1|-|TRBJ2-5|-
TGCAGTGCTGAAGGCCCTGGGCAGGGGGGCCAAGAGACCCAGTACTTC
CSAEGPGQGGQETQYF
>TRBV7-9|-|TRBJ2-7|-
TGTGCCAGCAGCGTCGGGCACCTCCCCTACGAGCAGTACTTC
CASSVGHLPYEQYF
>TRBV6-5|-|TRBJ2-3|-
TGTGCCAGCAGTTATCAACCTCAGGATACGCAGTATTTT
CASSYQPQDTQYF
>TRBV25-1|-|TRBJ1-6|-
TGTGCCAGCAGTGAATGGGGCAATTCACCCCTCCACTTT
CASSEWGNSPLHF
>TRBV6-2/TRBV6-3|-|TRBJ2-2|-
TGTGCCAGCAGCCCGACATGGAGGGAGCTGTTTTTT
CASSPTWRELFF
>TRBV7-9|-|TRBJ2-1|TRBD2
TGTGCCAGCAGCTTATACTCTAGCGGAGCGAATGAGCAGTTCTTC
CASSLYSSGANEQFF
>TRBV19|-|TRBJ1-5|TRBD1
TGTGCCAGTAGAGGAGGGGGCCAGCCCCAGCATTTT
CASRGGGQPQHF
>TRBV5-4|-|TRBJ2-5|-
TGTGCCAGCAGCTTGCGACACTGGTACCAAGAGACCCAGTACTTC
CASSLRHWYQETQYF
>TRBV15|-|TRBJ1-3|TRBD1
TGTGCCACCAGCAGAGGACAGGGGGGAAACACCATATATTTT
CATSRGQGGNTIYF
>TRBV7-2|medium-sized|TRBJ1-2|-
TGTGCCAGCAGCCTGGCCCACAGGGCGTCCGGTGGCTACACCTTC
CASSLAHRASGGYTF
>TRBV19|-|TRBJ1-1|-
TGTGCCAGTAGCCACCTGGCAGTTATGAACACTGAAGCTTTCTTT
CASSHLAVMNTEAFF
>TRBV2|-|TRBJ1-1|-
TGTGCCAGCAGTGTAGGCAGGGTGGTGACTGAAGCTTTCTTT
CASSVGRVVTEAFF
>TRBV6-5|-|TRBJ2-7|TRBD2
TGTGCCAGCAGTTCGGGGGGAGGGTTCTACGAGCAGTACTTC
CASSSGGGFYEQYF
>TRBV7-9|-|TRBJ2-7|-
TGTGCCAGCAGCGGCAGAGGTTCTAGTGTCGAGCAGTACTTC
CASSGRGSSVEQYF
>TRBV20-1|few|TRBJ2-3|-
TGCAGTGCTAGACTAGTCACTAGCACAGATACGCAGTATTTT
CSARLVTSTDTQYF
>TRBV7-6|-|TRBJ2-2|-
TGTGCCAGCAGTCTTGACAGAATCATACGTACCGGGGAGCTGTTTTTT
CASSLDRIIRTGELFF
>TRBV6-1|-|TRBJ1-1|-
TGTGCCAGCAGCAGAAACACTGAAGCTTTCTTT
CASSRNTEAFF
>TRBV18|medium-sized|TRBJ2-1|-
TGTGCCAGCTCTCTTAGTGCTACCCCCTACAATGAGCAGTTCTTC
CASSLSATPYNEQFF
>TRBV7-2|-|TRBJ1-1|TRBD1
TGTGCCAGCAGCAGAGGGGACAGGAGGAACACTGAAGCTTTCTTT
CASSRGDRRNTEAFF
>TRBV19|few|TRBJ1-5|-
TGTGCCAGTAAGGGGGACGGGAATCAGCCCCAGCATTTT
CASKGDGNQPQHF
>TRBV20-1|-|TRBJ2-1|TRBD2
TGCAGTGCTAGAGATTGGGGCGGGAGCAACAATGAGCAGTTCTTC
CSARDWGGSNNEQFF
>TRBV2|-|TRBJ2-1|TRBD1
TGTGCCAGCAGGACAGGGGGGAATGAGCAGTTCTTC
CASRTGGNEQFF
>TRBV11-1|-|TRBJ2-1|-
TGTGCCAGCAGCTTAGACCGGGAAGAGCAGTTCTTC
CASSLDREEQFF